Given below is one T cell receptor beta chain in context. The specificity of this receptor is unknown. The CDR3 goes from the cysteine to the phenylalanine over 15 residues. The record lacks a DNA sequence. The germline V gene specifies ENHRY as CDR1 and SYGVKD as CDR2. From each donor, an approximately 2.7 ml peripheral blood sample was collected into PAXgene tubes and kept at -80 degrees C. Without any T cell sorting, total RNA was extracted from whole blood using the PAXgene blood miRNA kit on an automated QIAcube. Peripheral blood from monozygotic twin pairs concordant or discordant for inflammatory bowel disease was subjected to deep TCRalpha and TCRbeta repertoire profiling with unique molecular barcoding. Smoking habits were recorded for all twin pairs, and individuals were classified as current, former or never smokers. Libraries came from 5' RACE. For each TCR library, 3,000 to 3,500 ng of total RNA was used. cDNA was synthesized with SMARTScribe reverse transcriptase in eight separate reactions per sample. During cDNA synthesis, unique molecular identifiers containing a 6-nucleotide sample barcode were introduced by template switching. Amplification of TCRalpha and TCRbeta cDNA involved two nested PCRs of approximately 16 and 10 cycles, and each PCR was followed by bead purification. Before amplification, the cDNA was treated with uracil DNA-glycosylase and purified using the QIAquick PCR purification kit. The second PCR was the step at which Illumina TruSeq-compatible adapters and sample-specific barcodes were added. Library quality and concentration were assessed using TapeStation and Qubit, and roughly 5.5 ng of each library was pooled. The pooled libraries were sequenced with 2 x 100 bp reads and custom sequencing primers on an Illumina HiSeq2500 single-index Rapid Run. Regarding the original processing steps: UMI-based consensus assembly with MiGEC version 1.2.6 was used to correct PCR and sequencing errors. MiXCR version 2.1.1 handled V(D)J alignment, clonotype assembly and CDR3 extraction. Gene usage, clonotype sharing and MAIT/NKT TCR abundance were normalised by analysing the top 1000, 10 000 and 20 000 clonotypes per sample. Diversity was computed as the inverse Simpson index with the vegan R package after downsampling to 27 000 UMIs. Paired Mann-Whitney U tests were applied to discordant twin pairs, with Benjamini-Hochberg correction for multiple testing. After TCRdb reprocessed the reads, each CDR3 protein sequence was kept as one row, without DNA. The V and J calls were not made by the authors but by TCRdb's processing. The sample's records list 400,000 to 500,000 distinct CDR3 sequences. Around 2.4% of the sample lies in the top ten.

These data are taken from a study of monozygotic twins with inflammatory bowel disease (dated by TCRdb to about 2019). General notes on the study: A total of approximately 30 monozygotic twin pairs were included in the full study, comprising nine German pairs (four IBD-concordant, five IBD-discordant) and 19 IBD-discordant Danish pairs. Within discordant pairs, disease-associated traits were sought mainly by comparing IBD patients with their genetically identical healthy co-twins. Each individual had, on average, about 151 000 unique TCRalpha sequences and 181 000 unique TCRbeta sequences available for analysis. Points the paper makes about the study in general: Distinction between different T cell subtypes could not be achieved in the analysis. No difference in repertoire similarity was observed between concordant and discordant twins, possibly owing to limited statistical power. Compared with healthy twins, IBD patients shared fewer clonotypes with other individuals, and the difference was most pronounced in patients with signs of disease activity. The results gave no support for a single strong signal or clonotype linked to IBD. IBD patients had lower TCRbeta repertoire diversity, measured by the inverse Simpson index, than their healthy co-twins. Because patients received different immunosuppressive treatments, the repertoires may have picked up extra background noise and variability between individuals.

Sequencing used blood. The clonotype comes from a human donor with ulcerative colitis or Crohn's disease, or a healthy co-twin of an affected twin (not recorded which). The receptor chain draws on TRBV10-3 and TRBJ2-6. The CDR3: CAISSDLSGANVLTF.